This T cell receptor beta chain is drawn from a study of blood T cell repertoires in COVID-19 (TCRdb year 2020). About the study as a whole: Samples covering the acute and convalescent phases of COVID-19 were provided by collaborators in the United States, Italy and Spain. HLA class I and class II types, where available, came from metadata supplied by the sample provider rather than from assay-based typing. The material from the prospective study consisted of cDNA or gDNA derived from T cells, B-cell-depleted T cells, or PBMCs. The samples were drawn from the first 160 participants of the ongoing ImmuneRACE study and from 950 to 1,500 subjects provided by 6 global collaborators. Nearly every sample came with metadata listing a de-identified subject ID, COVID-19 status, age in years and sex. Subjects who had been exposed to COVID-19, were actively infected with it, or had recovered from it provided the deeply sampled blood TCRbeta repertoires that made up the dataset. The repertoires were released in a freely available public database meant as a resource for research on the immune response to SARS-CoV-2. General conclusions and limits of the study: The quantity of clinical and demographic metadata differed by source and by participant and was supplied without curation.

From its cysteine to its phenylalanine, the CDR3 spans 13 amino acids. Kept here is only the CDR3 DNA, which spans 39 bases and is read in frame from base 1. The V end loses 7 bases and the J end loses 7 bases, and a stretch of 17 bases separates them. This clone appeared once. What antigen it recognizes has not been identified. Per-nucleotide qualities are absent, and no much larger clonotype sits a single base away. Another Seattle source contributed samples from volunteer blood donors who had recovered from COVID-19. Collaborating institutions collected whole blood in K2EDTA tubes following their own protocols. For TCRbeta analysis, collaborators shipped samples in one of three forms: frozen whole blood, isolated PBMCs, or DNA extracted from either of those sample types. The immunoSEQ Assay, a bias-controlled multiplex PCR, was used to amplify TCRbeta CDR3 regions from genomic DNA. Concerning the study's data processing: The number of nucleated cells in each sample was estimated from the amplification of reference gene primers within the assay. Sequence reads were collapsed and filtered to measure the absolute abundance of every unique TCRbeta CDR3 rearrangement. For each sample, productive Simpson clonality was calculated as the square root of Simpson's diversity index over productive rearrangements. TCRdb took over this immuneACCESS table, retaining in-frame rearrangements with V and J assigned. Such tables are incomplete; in checked studies, under half of the missing clones stem from an unresolved V gene, and the remainder is unexplained. Clonal size and the V and J genes are those of that table, whereas D and trimming came from the DNA. The sample profile shows roughly 300,000 clones; 70% to 90% of them were found once. The ten largest make up approximately 8% of the sample.

Sequences were obtained from peripheral blood. This TCR was sampled from a woman between 50 and 59 years old who had recovered from COVID-19. The chain joins TRBV12-3 or TRBV12-4 to TRBJ2-7; D gene: possibly TRBD2, on 5 matching bases. The CDR3 loop reads CASNSGVGREQYF. The DNA sequence follows: TGTGCCAGCAATTCCGGGGTGGGCCGGGAGCAGTACTTC.